Presented here are 29 T cell receptor beta chains from one specimen sequenced in a study of read filtering for tumor transcriptome and immune sequencing. The library was built from roughly 400 ng RNA with molecular barcoded adaptors for alpha/delta and beta/gamma chains. MiXCR, applied by TCRdb to the reads, yields one record per CDR3 protein. The table records approximately 24,000 distinct CDR3 sequences, 20% to 25% of them present only once. Source material: a population of CD138-negative cells sorted from bone marrow. The receptors stem from a donor aged 40 or over with multiple myeloma.

In the case of this clonotype: A clone one base away is much larger, so this may be a read error. This rearrangement joins TRBV29-1 to TRBJ2-5; possible D gene TRBD2, 6 bases. CDR1 is SQVTM and CDR2 is ANQGSEA in the germline V gene. This CDR3 is 12 amino acids long. The chain's CDR3 is CNVEASAQAQYF. CDR3 nucleotide sequence: TGCAACGTTGAGGCTAGCGCTCAGGCCCAGTACTTC.

Concerning this clonotype itself: A much larger clone sits a single nucleotide away, making a read error possible. The chain links TRBV20-1 to TRBJ1-4; D ambiguous. The J call may be in error: the DNA end matches TRBJ2-3 better. The CDR3 totals 18 residues. The germline gives CDR1 DFQATT, CDR2 SNEGSKA (reference sequence). For the CDR3, the DNA is TGCAGTGCTAGAGAGATATTCTCCCCTCCAGAACGGCGAGATACGCAGTATTTT. Translated: CSAREIFSPPERRDTQYF.

Points on this clonotype: A far larger clone is a single base away, which makes a read error likely. The rearrangement links TRBV6-1 to TRBJ2-2; 9 positions agree with TRBD1. Germline loops: CDR1 MNHNS, CDR2 SASEGT. This CDR3 contains 15 residues. The CDR3 DNA reads as TGTGCCAGCAGCCGGGACAGGGTTGACACCGGGGATCTGTTTTTT. Protein sequence: CASSRDRVDTGDLFF.

Ten or more counts support this clonotype. V and J are TRBV29-1 and TRBJ2-1, with 8 bases fitting TRBD1. The CDR3 spans 13 residues. Germline assignment: CDR1 SQVTM and CDR2 ANQGSEA. The ends lost 6 bases at V and 5 bases at J; junction bases unmatched: 6. The CDR3 loop is CSVTGVPNNEQFF. Here the CDR3 DNA reads TGCAGCGTGACAGGGGTGCCAAACAATGAGCAGTTCTTC.

Comments on this clonotype: A far larger clone is a single base away, which makes a read error likely. V gene TRBV6-1 combines with J gene TRBJ2-1, with TRBD2 as a possible D gene (5 bases). This CDR3 is 15 amino acids long. The V gene's germline CDR1 is MNHNS and CDR2 SASEGT. CDR3 residues: CASSYEGRGYNEQLF. The CDR3 nucleotides read TGTGCCAGCAGTTATGAGGGCCGCGGGTACAATGAGCAGCTCTTC.

Ten or more counts support this clonotype. This chain uses TRBV7-2 with TRBJ2-5, with D possibly matching TRBD1 (6 bases). Deletions cut 6 bases from V and 5 bases from J, with 16 bases between. The CDR3 has 14 residues. CDR1 SGHTA and CDR2 FQGNSA come from the germline V gene. The CDR3 DNA reads TGTGCCAGCAGTGGAAAGGGGGTAGGGGAGACCCAGTACTTC. Translating it yields CASSGKGVGETQYF.

The chain combines TRBV20-1 with TRBJ1-5, with D possibly being TRBD1 (5 bases). V dropped 3 bases and J dropped 0 bases, with 6 bases sitting between them. Germline V gene data show CDR1 as DFQATT and CDR2 as SNEGSKA (reference sequence). The CDR3 is made up of 13 amino acids. The CDR3 loop is CSARGDSNQPQHF. CDR3 bases: TGCAGTGCTAGGGGGGATAGCAATCAGCCCCAGCATTTT.

This clonotype was seen at least ten times. The chain couples TRBV20-1 to TRBJ1-4; TRBD1 aligns across 7 bases. The V gene's germline CDR1 is DFQATT and CDR2 SNEGSKA (reference sequence). CDR3 size: 14 residues. Trimming at V came to 0 bases and at J to 7 bases, leaving 5 bases not matched to a gene. The CDR3 here is CSARDQGGGEKLFF. CDR3 DNA sequence: TGCAGTGCTAGAGATCAAGGGGGCGGTGAAAAACTGTTTTTT.

As concerns this clonotype: This may arise from a read error, as a much more abundant clone is one base away. The chain employs TRBV7-2 and TRBJ1-3, with TRBD1 matching 8 bases. From germline, CDR1 is SGHTA and CDR2 FQGNSA. The length of the CDR3 is 16 residues. Here the CDR3 DNA reads TGTGCCAGCAGCCCGGGACAGGCCCGCTCTGGAAACACCCTATATTTT. This translates into CASSPGQARSGNTLYF.

Note on this clonotype: A single base separates this from a much larger clone, so it may be a read error. V usage is TRBV7-2 and J usage is TRBJ2-2, with D perhaps TRBD1 or TRBD2 (6 bases each). CDR3 size: 15 residues. In germline, CDR1 is SGHTA, CDR2 FQGNSA. The germline V and J ends were trimmed by 3 bases and 2 bases, with 10 bases remaining between them. The DNA for the CDR3 is TGTGCCAGCAGCTTCGGGGGCATCAACACCGGGGAGCTGTTTTTT. Translated, it gives CASSFGGINTGELFF.

This clonotype has at least ten counts. The V and J genes are TRBV11-2 and TRBJ2-2; TRBD2 aligns across 8 bases. From germline, CDR1 is SGHAT and CDR2 FQNNGV. V gave up 7 bases and J gave up 2 bases; unmatched junction bases: 24. CDR3 length: 21 amino acids. The CDR3 DNA is TGTGCCAGCACCTCCCATACCCCCCCGTTGCAGCGGGGGCAAAACACCGGGGAGCTGTTTTTT. Translated, it gives CASTSHTPPLQRGQNTGELFF. The full variable domain, its missing parts supplied by reference TRBV11-2 and TRBJ2-2, is EAGVAQSPRYKIIEKRQSVAFWCNPISGHATLYWYQQILGQGPKLLIQFQNNGVVDDSQLPKDRFSAERLKGVDSTLKIQPAKLEDSAVYLCASTSHTPPLQRGQNTGELFFGEGSRLTVL.

As for this clonotype: It is likely a read error: a sequence one base away is far more abundant. The rearrangement links TRBV11-3 to TRBJ2-1, with D unclear. This CDR3 contains 15 residues. The germline V gene encodes CDR1 SGHNT and CDR2 YENEEA. CDR3 nucleotide sequence: TGTGCCAGCAGCTTAGTCTCGCGGACCTACAATGAGCAGTCCTTC. It yields the protein CASSLVSRTYNEQSF.

This clonotype was observed many times. The rearrangement joins TRBV19 to TRBJ2-6, with D hard to call. V lost 3 bases, J lost 0 bases, and 6 bases lay in between. The CDR3 consists of 15 residues. Per germline, CDR1 LNHDA and CDR2 SQIVND (reference sequence). CDR3 sequence reads: CASSMSASGANVLTF. The CDR3 coding sequence is TGTGCCAGTAGTATGTCCGCCTCTGGGGCCAACGTCCTGACTTTC.

This clonotype was observed at least ten times. This chain links TRBV12-3 or TRBV12-4 with TRBJ2-3; 9 bases align to TRBD2. This CDR3 has 15 residues. V shed 1 base, J shed 5 bases, and the junction held 4 bases outside the gene matches. CDR3 protein: CASSLGNSGGDTQYF. In DNA form, the CDR3 reads TGTGCCAGCAGTTTAGGGAATAGCGGGGGAGATACGCAGTATTTT.

This clonotype was counted ten times or more. The CDR3: CASSLSGPKSTDTQYF. DNA of the CDR3: TGTGCCAGCAGCCTATCGGGACCGAAGAGCACAGATACGCAGTATTTT. The chain couples TRBV6-5 to TRBJ2-3; either TRBD1 or TRBD2 may fit D (5 bases each). This CDR3 comprises 16 residues. Germline V lookup: CDR1 MNHEY, CDR2 SVGAGI. Between the trimmed V and J ends, which lost 6 bases and 0 bases, there was a span of 16 bases.

The CDR3, as DNA: TGTGCCAGCAACCAGGGGACGGGATCACCCCTCCACTTT. This encodes CASNQGTGSPLHF. The chain joins TRBV11-2 to TRBJ1-6; TRBD1 might be the D (6 bases). The CDR3 length is 13 residues. Germline CDR1 reads SGHAT; CDR2 reads FQNNGV. V lost 7 bases to trimming and J lost 10 bases, with 14 bases between them.

The genes are TRBV4-1 and TRBJ2-7; D is perhaps TRBD2 (5 bases). Trimming took off 0 bases at V and 3 bases at J, with 12 bases between the two ends. CDR1 and CDR2 (germline): MGHRA, YSYEKL. The CDR3 runs 15 residues. This CDR3 reads CASSQEGGQYYEQYF. As DNA, the CDR3 is TGCGCCAGCAGCCAAGAAGGCGGGCAGTACTACGAGCAGTACTTC.

This clonotype was seen a few times. The V gene is TRBV5-6, the J gene TRBJ2-7; D not resolved. CDR3 length: 16 amino acids. Per the germline V gene, CDR1 is SGHDT and CDR2 is YYEEEE. Trimming removed 1 base at V and 1 base at J, with 15 bases between. As DNA, the CDR3 is TGTGCCAGCAGCTTGCACAGAGGTCTCGTATCCTACGAGCAGTACTTC. This encodes CASSLHRGLVSYEQYF.

This clonotype was counted ten times or more. The V and J genes are TRBV7-2 and TRBJ2-3; 11 nucleotides agree with TRBD1. There are 14 residues in the CDR3. Trimming took 6 bases from V and 6 from J; bases not matched to a gene: 5. Germline values: CDR1 SGHTA, CDR2 FQGNSA. Here the CDR3 reads CASRRTGGVDTQYF. In DNA, the CDR3 is TGTGCCAGCAGACGGACAGGGGGCGTGGATACGCAGTATTTT.

This clonotype was seen at least ten times. CDR3 in DNA: TGCAGTGCTAGGGGCTCGGGTTGGGAGACCCAGTACTTC. Protein product: CSARGSGWETQYF. This rearrangement joins TRBV20-1 to TRBJ2-5; D call uncertain. Germline CDR1 DFQATT, CDR2 SNEGSKA (reference sequence). Trimming left V 3 bases short and J 5 bases short, with 13 bases between. The CDR3 runs to 13 residues.

This clonotype occurred many times. The gene calls are TRBV5-1 and TRBJ2-3; 10 bases match TRBD1. The CDR3 totals 15 residues. The germline V gene encodes CDR1 SGHRS and CDR2 YFSETQ. The V gene end was trimmed by 4 bases and the J gene end by 6 bases; junction bases not matched to a gene: 8. The CDR3 protein is CASSPPGQGRDTQYF. CDR3 bases: TGCGCCAGCAGCCCCCCGGGACAGGGGCGGGATACGCAGTATTTT.

This clonotype was observed at least ten times. CDR3 amino acids: CATSSGQTPYEQYF. CDR3 bases: TGTGCCACCAGCTCGGGACAGACTCCGTACGAGCAGTACTTC. The chain uses TRBV24-1 and TRBJ2-7; 7 bases line up with TRBD1. Germline-derived CDR1 and CDR2 are KGHDR and SFDVKD. The J segment lost 4 bases and the V segment lost 7 bases, leaving 9 bases of the junction unmatched. CDR3 length equals 14 residues.

This clonotype was counted at least ten times. The chain uses TRBV29-1 and TRBJ2-3; D not certain. V shed 7 bases and J shed 4 bases, with 6 bases lying between them. Germline loops: CDR1 SQVTM, CDR2 ANQGSEA. The CDR3 length is 10 residues. The CDR3 bases are TGCAGCGCCGGATCAGATACGCAGTATTTT. Translating gives CSAGSDTQYF.

The sample holds a few counts of this clonotype. The chain couples TRBV20-1 to TRBJ2-7; TRBD1 is a possible D gene (5 bases). CDR3 length: 12 amino acids. Germline V gives CDR1 DFQATT, CDR2 SNEGSKA (reference sequence). V lost 3 bases to trimming and J lost 2 bases, with 8 bases between them. DNA for the CDR3: TGCAGTGCTAGGAAGGGGACCTACGAGCAGTACTTC. It specifies CSARKGTYEQYF.

Of note for this clonotype: The junction differs from germline at one of its ends, possibly a read error. The V call is TRBV27, the J call TRBJ1-2; D ambiguous. The germline V gene encodes CDR1 MNHEY and CDR2 SMNVEV (reference sequence). The CDR3 is 16 amino acids. CDR3 in DNA: TGTGCCTGCAGTTTAAAAAGCCAGTCTTGGAACTATGGCTACACCTTC. This codes for CACSLKSQSWNYGYTF.

This clonotype was detected ten times or more. The chain employs TRBV20-1 and TRBJ1-4; D is undetermined. CDR1 and CDR2 from the germline V gene are DFQATT and SNEGSKA (reference sequence). V was trimmed by 3 bases and J by 8 bases, leaving 10 bases between them. The CDR3 spans 12 residues. CDR3 in amino acids: CSASLDGEKLFF. The CDR3 nucleotides read TGCAGTGCTAGTCTGGATGGGGAAAAACTGTTTTTT.

This clonotype was picked up a small number of times. The CDR3 reads CASSEEGSHQPQHF. DNA of the CDR3: TGTGCCAGCAGTGAAGAGGGGTCCCATCAGCCCCAGCATTTT. V gene TRBV6-1 combines with J gene TRBJ1-5, with D possibly matching TRBD1 (5 bases). Germline V gives CDR1 MNHNS, CDR2 SASEGT. The V gene lost 1 base and the J gene lost 5 bases, with 9 bases spanning the gap. The CDR3 runs 14 residues.

This clonotype has a count of ten or more. The chain recombines TRBV5-1 with TRBJ1-4; maybe TRBD1 (6 bases). In germline, CDR1 is SGHRS, CDR2 YFSETQ. The germline V and J ends were trimmed by 0 bases and 8 bases, with 8 bases remaining between them. The CDR3 contains 13 residues. The CDR3 here is CASSLETGEKLFF. CDR3 nucleotide sequence: TGCGCCAGCAGCTTGGAAACAGGGGAAAAACTGTTTTTT.

This clonotype was recorded many times. At one end, the junction sequence differs from germline, possibly due to a read error. This chain joins TRBV28 and TRBJ1-4; D may be TRBD1 (5 bases). The germline V gene has CDR1 MDHEN and CDR2 SYDVKM. The CDR3 length is 16 residues. CDR3 sequence (DNA): TGTGCCAGCAGTGGTCGTGAAGGGGTCATTAATGAAAAACTGTTCTTT. Amino acid sequence: CASSGREGVINEKLFF. The full variable domain, with the rest looked up from reference TRBV28 and TRBJ1-4, is DVKVTQSSRYLVKRTGEKVFLECVQDMDHENMFWYRQDPGLGLRLIYFSYDVKMKEKGDIPEGYSVSREKKERFSLILESASTNQTSMYLCASSGREGVINEKLFFGSGTQLSVL.